A selection of T cell receptor beta chains follows, all from one sample in a study of control samples from healthy donors and cancer patients. Only in-frame clones appear in the TCRdb table, and some are missing; sequencing was by immunoSEQ multiplex PCR. Here the sample spans 70,000 to 80,000 clones, roughly 80% being singletons. The sequenced material came from blood. The source of these receptors is a man aged 45 to 65 in good health. Each CDR3 is given with its conserved first and last residue. Fields, in order: CDR3 protein, CDR3 DNA, V gene, clone size, CDR3 length, D gene, J gene. The D gene is left open where the match is weak. The listing skips clone size in some rows; elsewhere it reads once, few, many or a size class.

CDR3aa: CASSLGTVDTQYF; CDR3nt: TGTGCCAGCAGCCTTGGAACAGTCGATACGCAGTATTTT; v_gene: TRBV3-1/TRBV3-2; abundance: .; len: 13; d_gene: .; j_gene: TRBJ2-3
CDR3aa: CAWTGGATGELFF; CDR3nt: TGTGCCTGGACTGGGGGTGCCACCGGGGAGCTGTTTTTT; v_gene: TRBV30; abundance: .; len: 13; d_gene: .; j_gene: TRBJ2-2
CDR3aa: CASIRDRQSSGANVLTF; CDR3nt: TGTGCCAGCATCCGGGACAGACAATCCTCTGGGGCCAACGTCCTGACTTTC; v_gene: TRBV2; abundance: .; len: 17; d_gene: TRBD1; j_gene: TRBJ2-6
CDR3aa: CASSRPGLPDTQYF; CDR3nt: TGTGCCAGCAGCCGGCCGGGACTTCCAGATACGCAGTATTTT; v_gene: TRBV7-2; abundance: once; len: 14; d_gene: .; j_gene: TRBJ2-3
CDR3aa: CASSPWGRGGVYNEQFF; CDR3nt: TGTGCCAGCAGTCCCTGGGGCCGGGGAGGGGTCTACAATGAGCAGTTCTTC; v_gene: TRBV28; abundance: once; len: 17; d_gene: TRBD2; j_gene: TRBJ2-1
CDR3aa: CASSLPTGSTEAFF; CDR3nt: TGTGCCAGCAGTCTTCCGACAGGGAGCACTGAAGCTTTCTTT; v_gene: TRBV6-5; abundance: .; len: 14; d_gene: TRBD1; j_gene: TRBJ1-1
CDR3aa: CASGQGAASGEQFF; CDR3nt: TGTGCCAGCGGACAGGGGGCGGCTTCTGGTGAGCAGTTCTTC; v_gene: TRBV2; abundance: .; len: 14; d_gene: TRBD1; j_gene: TRBJ2-1
CDR3aa: CATSRLAPASTDTQYF; CDR3nt: TGTGCCACCAGTCGCCTAGCGCCAGCTAGCACAGATACGCAGTATTTT; v_gene: TRBV15; abundance: .; len: 16; d_gene: .; j_gene: TRBJ2-3
CDR3aa: CASSVNGEGTDTQYF; CDR3nt: TGTGCCAGCAGCGTAAACGGGGAGGGCACAGATACGCAGTATTTT; v_gene: TRBV9; abundance: .; len: 15; d_gene: .; j_gene: TRBJ2-3
CDR3aa: CASRGDRTYEQYF; CDR3nt: TGTGCCAGCAGAGGGGACAGAACCTACGAGCAGTACTTC; v_gene: TRBV12-3/TRBV12-4; abundance: once; len: 13; d_gene: TRBD1; j_gene: TRBJ2-7
CDR3aa: CARAWGAREQFF; CDR3nt: TGTGCCCGGGCCTGGGGGGCGAGGGAGCAGTTCTTC; v_gene: TRBV30; abundance: .; len: 12; d_gene: .; j_gene: TRBJ2-1
CDR3aa: CASSLLAGFYNEQFF; CDR3nt: TGTGCCAGCAGCTTGTTAGCGGGGTTTTACAATGAGCAGTTCTTC; v_gene: TRBV7-8; abundance: .; len: 15; d_gene: TRBD2; j_gene: TRBJ2-1
CDR3aa: CAWSGSGRAKDTQYF; CDR3nt: TGTGCCTGGAGTGGTAGCGGGAGGGCCAAAGATACGCAGTATTTT; v_gene: TRBV30; abundance: .; len: 15; d_gene: TRBD2; j_gene: TRBJ2-3
CDR3aa: CATSTGTWNTIYF; CDR3nt: TGTGCCACGTCGACAGGGACTTGGAACACCATATATTTT; v_gene: TRBV30; abundance: .; len: 13; d_gene: TRBD1; j_gene: TRBJ1-3
CDR3aa: CASSRGGWETQYF; CDR3nt: TGCGCCAGCAGCCGGGGGGGATGGGAGACCCAGTACTTC; v_gene: TRBV4-1; abundance: .; len: 13; d_gene: TRBD2; j_gene: TRBJ2-5
CDR3aa: CASSPLTGRGQPQHF; CDR3nt: TGTGCCAGCTCACCGCTTACAGGACGGGGACAGCCCCAGCATTTT; v_gene: TRBV18; abundance: .; len: 15; d_gene: .; j_gene: TRBJ1-5
CDR3aa: CASSAVGRSSYEQYF; CDR3nt: TGTGCCAGTAGTGCAGTAGGGCGCAGCTCCTACGAGCAGTACTTC; v_gene: TRBV19; abundance: .; len: 15; d_gene: .; j_gene: TRBJ2-7
CDR3aa: CASSSSGTGDTGELFF; CDR3nt: TGTGCCAGCAGTTCCTCCGGGACAGGGGACACCGGGGAGCTGTTTTTT; v_gene: TRBV6-5; abundance: .; len: 16; d_gene: TRBD1; j_gene: TRBJ2-2
CDR3aa: CSAGVEGDEQYF; CDR3nt: TGCAGCGCCGGGGTAGAAGGGGACGAGCAGTACTTC; v_gene: TRBV29-1; abundance: medium-sized; len: 12; d_gene: .; j_gene: TRBJ2-7
CDR3aa: CASSSRGFKNEQFF; CDR3nt: TGTGCCAGCAGTTCCCGGGGGTTCAAGAATGAGCAGTTCTTC; v_gene: TRBV28; abundance: .; len: 14; d_gene: .; j_gene: TRBJ2-1
CDR3aa: CASSLHQAGRSTYEQYF; CDR3nt: TGTGCCAGCAGCTTACATCAGGCGGGGAGGAGCACCTACGAGCAGTACTTC; v_gene: TRBV11-2; abundance: once; len: 17; d_gene: .; j_gene: TRBJ2-7
CDR3aa: CASSSLAGVNEQFF; CDR3nt: TGTGCCAGCAGTTCTTTAGCGGGAGTAAATGAGCAGTTCTTC; v_gene: TRBV11-3; abundance: .; len: 14; d_gene: TRBD2; j_gene: TRBJ2-1
CDR3aa: CASSLVSGLGNTEAFF; CDR3nt: TGTGCCAGCAGTTTAGTATCGGGGTTGGGGAACACTGAAGCTTTCTTT; v_gene: TRBV28; abundance: .; len: 16; d_gene: .; j_gene: TRBJ1-1
CDR3aa: CSATNSYEQYF; CDR3nt: TGCAGTGCTACCAACTCCTACGAGCAGTACTTC; v_gene: TRBV20-1; abundance: .; len: 11; d_gene: .; j_gene: TRBJ2-7
CDR3aa: CASSLAITRGAGELFF; CDR3nt: TGTGCCAGCAGCTTAGCGATTACACGGGGGGCCGGGGAGCTGTTTTTT; v_gene: TRBV7-9; abundance: once; len: 16; d_gene: TRBD2; j_gene: TRBJ2-2